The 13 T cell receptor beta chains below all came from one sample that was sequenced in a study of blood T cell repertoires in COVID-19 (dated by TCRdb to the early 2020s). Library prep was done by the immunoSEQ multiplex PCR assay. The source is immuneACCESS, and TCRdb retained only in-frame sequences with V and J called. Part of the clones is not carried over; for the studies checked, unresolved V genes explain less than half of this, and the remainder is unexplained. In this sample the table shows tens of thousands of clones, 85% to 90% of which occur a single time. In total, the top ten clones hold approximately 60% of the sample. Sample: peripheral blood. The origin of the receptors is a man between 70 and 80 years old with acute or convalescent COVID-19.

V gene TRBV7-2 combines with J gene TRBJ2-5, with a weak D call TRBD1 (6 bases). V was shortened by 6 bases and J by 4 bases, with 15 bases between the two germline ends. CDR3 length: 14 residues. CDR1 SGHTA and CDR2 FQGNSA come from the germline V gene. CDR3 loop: CASRSGTKGETQYF. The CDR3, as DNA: TGTGCCAGCAGAAGTGGGACAAAAGGAGAGACCCAGTACTTC. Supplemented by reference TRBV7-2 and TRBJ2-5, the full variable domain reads GAGVSQSPSNKVTEKGKDVELRCDPISGHTALYWYRQSLGQGLEFLIYFQGNSAPDKSGLPSDRFSAERTGGSVSTLTIQRTQQEDSAVYLCASRSGTKGETQYFGPGTRLLVL.

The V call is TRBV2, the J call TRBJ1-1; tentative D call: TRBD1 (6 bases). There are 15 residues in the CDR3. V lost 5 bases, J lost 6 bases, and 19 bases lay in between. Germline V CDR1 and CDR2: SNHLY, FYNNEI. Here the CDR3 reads CASSPTTGVFSEAFF. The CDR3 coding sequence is TGTGCCAGCAGTCCCACGACAGGCGTATTTTCTGAAGCTTTCTTT. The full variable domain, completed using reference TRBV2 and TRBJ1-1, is EPEVTQTPSHQVTQMGQEVILRCVPISNHLYFYWYRQILGQKVEFLVSFYNNEISEKSEIFDDQFSVERPDGSNFTLKIRSTKLEDSAMYFCASSPTTGVFSEAFFGQGTRLTVV.

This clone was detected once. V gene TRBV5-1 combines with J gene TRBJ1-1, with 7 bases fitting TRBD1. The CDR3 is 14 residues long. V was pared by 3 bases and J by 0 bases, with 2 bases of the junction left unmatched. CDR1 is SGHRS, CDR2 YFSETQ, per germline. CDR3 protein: CASSSGQLNTEAFF. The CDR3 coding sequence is TGCGCCAGCAGCTCGGGACAGCTGAACACTGAAGCTTTCTTT.

The CDR3 DNA reads TGTGCCAGCAGCCAGAAGACAACTAGCGGGGACGTTAGCAATGAGCAGTTCTTC. Its protein product is CASSQKTTSGDVSNEQFF. This chain uses TRBV11-3 with TRBJ2-1; 10 bases agree with TRBD2. Trimming cost V 5 bases and J 6 bases; bases outside gene matches: 16. The germline CDR1 and CDR2 sequences are SGHNT and YENEEA. The CDR3 consists of 18 residues.

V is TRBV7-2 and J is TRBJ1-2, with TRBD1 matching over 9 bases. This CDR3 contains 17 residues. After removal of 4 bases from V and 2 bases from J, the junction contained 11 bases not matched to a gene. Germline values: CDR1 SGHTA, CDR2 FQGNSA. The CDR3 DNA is TGTGCCAGCAGCTCCCAAATCGGGACAGGGCCCAACTATGGCTACACCTTC. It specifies CASSSQIGTGPNYGYTF. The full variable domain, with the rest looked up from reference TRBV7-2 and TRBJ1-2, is GAGVSQSPSNKVTEKGKDVELRCDPISGHTALYWYRQSLGQGLEFLIYFQGNSAPDKSGLPSDRFSAERTGGSVSTLTIQRTQQEDSAVYLCASSSQIGTGPNYGYTFGSGTRLTVV.

The CDR3 loop reads CASSPQRERGQPQHF. The CDR3 nucleotides read TGTGCCAGCTCACCACAAAGGGAGCGGGGCCAGCCCCAGCATTTT. The chain couples TRBV18 to TRBJ1-5; a weak D match, TRBD1 (5 bases). Per germline, CDR1 KGHSH and CDR2 LQKENI. CDR3 length: 15 residues. Deletions cut 1 base from V and 7 bases from J, with 14 bases between.

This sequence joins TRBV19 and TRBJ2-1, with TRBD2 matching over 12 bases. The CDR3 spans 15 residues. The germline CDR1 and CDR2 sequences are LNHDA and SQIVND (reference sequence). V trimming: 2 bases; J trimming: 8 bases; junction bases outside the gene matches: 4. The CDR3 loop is CASSIMTSGSYEQFF. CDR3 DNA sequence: TGTGCCAGTAGTATAATGACTAGCGGGAGCTATGAGCAGTTCTTC.

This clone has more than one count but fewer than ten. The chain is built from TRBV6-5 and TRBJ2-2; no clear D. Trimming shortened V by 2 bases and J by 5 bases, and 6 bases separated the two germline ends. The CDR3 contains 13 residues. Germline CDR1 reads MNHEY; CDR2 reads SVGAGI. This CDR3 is CASSYGLTGELFF. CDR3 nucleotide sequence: TGTGCCAGCAGTTACGGGCTTACCGGGGAGCTGTTTTTT.

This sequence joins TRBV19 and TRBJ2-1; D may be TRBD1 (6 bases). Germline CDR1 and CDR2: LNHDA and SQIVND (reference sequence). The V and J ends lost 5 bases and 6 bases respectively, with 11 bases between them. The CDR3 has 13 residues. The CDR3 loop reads CASSPGQSNEQFF. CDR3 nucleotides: TGTGCCAGTAGTCCCGGACAGTCCAATGAGCAGTTCTTC.

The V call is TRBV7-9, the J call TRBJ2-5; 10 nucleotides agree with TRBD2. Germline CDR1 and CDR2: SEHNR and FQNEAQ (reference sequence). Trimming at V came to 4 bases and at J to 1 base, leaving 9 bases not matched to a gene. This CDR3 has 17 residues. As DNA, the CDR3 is TGTGCCAGCAGCTCCCCTGGACTAGCGGCTGTCCAAGAGACCCAGTACTTC. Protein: CASSSPGLAAVQETQYF.

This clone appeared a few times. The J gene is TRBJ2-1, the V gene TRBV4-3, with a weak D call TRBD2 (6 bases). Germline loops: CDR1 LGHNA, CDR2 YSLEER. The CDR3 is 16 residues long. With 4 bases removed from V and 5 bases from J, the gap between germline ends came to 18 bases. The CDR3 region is CASSLSTTGVDNEQFF. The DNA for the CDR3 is TGCGCCAGCAGCCTATCTACAACGGGGGTAGACAATGAGCAGTTCTTC.

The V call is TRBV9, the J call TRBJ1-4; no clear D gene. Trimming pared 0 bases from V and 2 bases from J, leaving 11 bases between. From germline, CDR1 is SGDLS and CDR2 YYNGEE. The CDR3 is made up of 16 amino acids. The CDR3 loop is CASSVGWGDTNEKLFF. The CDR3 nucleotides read TGTGCCAGCAGCGTAGGCTGGGGAGACACTAATGAAAAACTGTTTTTT. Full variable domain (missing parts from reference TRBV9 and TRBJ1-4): DSGVTQTPKHLITATGQRVTLRCSPRSGDLSVYWYQQSLDQGLQFLIQYYNGEERAKGNILERFSAQQFPDLHSELNLSSLELGDSALYFCASSVGWGDTNEKLFFGSGTQLSVL.

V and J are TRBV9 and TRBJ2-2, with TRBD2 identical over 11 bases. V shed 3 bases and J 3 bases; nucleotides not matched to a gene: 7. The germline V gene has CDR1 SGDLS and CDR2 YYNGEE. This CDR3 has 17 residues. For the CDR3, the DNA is TGTGCCAGCAGCGGATTCACTAGCGGGAGACACACCGGGGAGCTGTTTTTT. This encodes CASSGFTSGRHTGELFF.